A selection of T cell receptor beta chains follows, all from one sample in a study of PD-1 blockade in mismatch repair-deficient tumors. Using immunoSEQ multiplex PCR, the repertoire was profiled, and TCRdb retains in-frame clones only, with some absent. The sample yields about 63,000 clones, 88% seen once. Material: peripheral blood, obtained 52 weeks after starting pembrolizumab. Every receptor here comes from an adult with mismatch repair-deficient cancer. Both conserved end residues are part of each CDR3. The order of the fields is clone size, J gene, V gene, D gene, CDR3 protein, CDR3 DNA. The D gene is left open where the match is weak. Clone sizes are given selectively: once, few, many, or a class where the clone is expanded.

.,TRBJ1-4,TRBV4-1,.,CASSQDRTTTNEKLFF,TGCGCCAGCAGCCAAGACAGAACAACAACTAATGAAAAACTGTTTTTT
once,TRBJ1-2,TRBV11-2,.,CASSPRADRGDGYTF,TGTGCCAGCAGCCCGAGGGCAGATCGTGGGGATGGCTACACCTTC
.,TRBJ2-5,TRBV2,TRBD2,CASRSSGSLETQYF,TGTGCCAGCAGATCTAGCGGGAGTCTGGAGACCCAGTACTTC
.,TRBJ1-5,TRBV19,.,CASSIVRVDQPQHF,TGTGCCAGTAGTATCGTCAGGGTCGATCAGCCCCAGCATTTT
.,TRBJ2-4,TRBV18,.,CASSLGFSNIQYF,TGTGCCAGCTCACTCGGTTTCTCAAACATTCAGTACTTC
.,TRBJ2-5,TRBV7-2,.,CASSLPGGWETQYF,TGTGCCAGCAGCTTACCAGGGGGGTGGGAGACCCAGTACTTC
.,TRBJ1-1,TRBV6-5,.,CASSYSRTSKNTEAFF,TGTGCCAGCAGTTACTCGAGGACATCCAAGAACACTGAAGCTTTCTTT
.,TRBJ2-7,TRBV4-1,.,CASSQVFGQPYEQYF,TGCGCCAGCAGCCAAGTCTTCGGCCAACCCTACGAGCAGTACTTC
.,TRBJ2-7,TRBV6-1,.,CATQPPGQPMNLQYF,TGTGCCACCCAACCCCCCGGACAGCCGATGAACTTGCAGTACTTC
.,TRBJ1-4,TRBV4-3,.,CASSQDTLGKGKGKLFF,TGCGCCAGCAGCCAAGATACTTTAGGGAAGGGTAAAGGAAAACTGTTTTTT
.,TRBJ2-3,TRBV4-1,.,CASSQDPGTTSTDTQYF,TGCGCCAGCAGCCAAGATCCGGGGACGACTAGCACAGATACGCAGTATTTT
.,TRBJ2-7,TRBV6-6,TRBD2,CASTSGPSYEQYF,TGTGCCAGCACTAGCGGGCCCTCCTACGAGCAGTACTTC
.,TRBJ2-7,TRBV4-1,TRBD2,CASSQDFEREGRYEQYF,TGCGCCAGCAGCCAAGATTTCGAGCGGGAGGGCCGGTACGAGCAGTACTTC
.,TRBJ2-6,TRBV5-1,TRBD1,CASSLHDRAGANVLTF,TGCGCCAGCAGCTTGCACGACAGGGCTGGGGCCAACGTCCTGACTTTC
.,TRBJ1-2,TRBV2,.,CASSGAPGGMSYGYTF,TGTGCCAGCAGTGGGGCCCCGGGGGGCATGAGCTATGGCTACACCTTC
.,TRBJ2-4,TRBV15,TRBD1,CATSREGTGVNIQYF,TGTGCCACCAGCAGAGAGGGGACAGGGGTGAACATTCAGTACTTC
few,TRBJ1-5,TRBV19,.,CASSIQGGNQPQHF,TGTGCCAGTAGTATCCAGGGTGGCAATCAGCCCCAGCATTTT
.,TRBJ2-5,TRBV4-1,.,CASSQVTMWETQYF,TGCGCCAGCAGCCAAGTCACCATGTGGGAGACCCAGTACTTC
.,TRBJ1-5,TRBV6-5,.,CASSYSGWNQPQHF,TGTGCCAGCAGTTACTCGGGCTGGAATCAGCCCCAGCATTTT